Following are 31 T cell receptor beta chains from one sample sequenced in a study of tumor and adjacent non-tumor tissue in lung cancer. No cell sorting was done before RNA was extracted from the tissue. The library came from three nested PCR rounds adapted from ARM-PCR protocols. MiXCR, run by TCRdb on the multiplex PCR reads, gives a single entry per CDR3 protein. The table has approximately 110,000 distinct CDR3 sequences, more than 60% seen once. Sequenced input: lung tumor tissue. The receptors shown here come from a woman aged 55-69 years with non-small cell lung cancer.

Points on this clonotype: A much more abundant neighbour one base away suggests this may be a read error. V gene TRBV5-5 combines with J gene TRBJ2-3; D is unresolved. The CDR3 totals 13 residues. V was trimmed by 4 bases and J by 4 bases, leaving 10 bases between them. Germline V lookup: CDR1 SGHKS, CDR2 YYEKEE (reference sequence). CDR3 region: CASSPEYADTQYF. The CDR3 DNA reads as TGTGCCAGCAGCCCGGAGTATGCAGATACGCAGTATTTT.

V and J are TRBV20-1 and TRBJ2-5, with D perhaps assigned TRBD1 or TRBD2 (6 bases each). The CDR3 extends over 14 amino acids. The V end was cut by 4 bases, the J end by 5 bases, with 17 bases between. CDR1 and CDR2 (germline): DFQATT, SNEGSKA (reference sequence). The CDR3 nucleotides are TGCAGTGCTAAACGAGGGGGGTATCATGAGACCCAGTACTTC. This encodes CSAKRGGYHETQYF.

The chain uses TRBV4-3 and TRBJ2-2; 7 nucleotides align to TRBD1. This CDR3 has 15 amino acids. CDR1 is LGHNA and CDR2 is YSLEER in the germline V gene. Trimming at V came to 7 bases and at J to 8 bases, leaving 13 bases not matched to a gene. The CDR3 loop is CASTRQGILGGELFF. DNA of the CDR3: TGCGCCAGCACCCGACAGGGCATACTAGGGGGGGAGCTGTTTTTT.

The rearrangement links TRBV4-2 to TRBJ2-2, with D tentatively TRBD2 (5 bases). Trimming removed 2 bases at V and 8 bases at J, with 12 bases between. CDR3 length: 14 residues. CDR1 and CDR2 (germline): LGHNA, YNFKEQ. The CDR3: CASSQLTNIGELFF. In DNA, the CDR3 is TGTGCCAGCAGCCAACTGACTAACATAGGGGAGCTGTTTTTT.

In this sample, this clonotype turned up once. At one of its ends the junction is not consistent with the germline gene, which may arise from a read error. This chain links TRBV11-1 with TRBJ2-1, with TRBD1 identical over 8 bases. Germline loops: CDR1 SGHAT, CDR2 FQDESV (reference sequence). This CDR3 has 15 amino acids. CDR3 region: CAISLLGTGFNEYFF. The CDR3 DNA follows: TGTGCCATCAGCTTATTGGGGACAGGTTTCAATGAGTATTTCTTC.

This clonotype was observed many times. This chain links TRBV6-6 with TRBJ2-1; D uncertain. CDR3 size: 14 residues. Germline V gene data show CDR1 as MNHNY and CDR2 as SVGAGI (reference sequence). Deletions cut 2 bases from V and 12 bases from J, with 17 bases between. This CDR3 reads CASSYLVPGDGQFF. CDR3 coding DNA: TGTGCCAGCAGTTACCTAGTACCAGGCGATGGGCAGTTCTTC.

This rearrangement joins TRBV5-1 to TRBJ2-3, with 11 bases identical to TRBD2. V gave up 1 base and J gave up 5 bases; unmatched junction bases: 6. The CDR3 covers 16 residues. The germline V gene encodes CDR1 SGHRS and CDR2 YFSETQ. The DNA for the CDR3 is TGCGCCAGCAGCTTGACTAGCGGGAGTAGAGTAGATACGCAGTATTTT. It yields the protein CASSLTSGSRVDTQYF.

V is TRBV18 and J is TRBJ1-5, with 9 bases that match TRBD1. The CDR3 sequence is 15 residues long. The V gene's germline CDR1 is KGHSH and CDR2 LQKENI. V gave up 3 bases and J gave up 9 bases; unmatched junction bases: 9. The CDR3 sequence: CASSPSGTGRTPQHF. In nucleotides, the CDR3 is TGTGCCAGCTCACCCTCCGGGACAGGGAGGACGCCCCAGCATTTT. Based on the CDR3 plus reference TRBV18 and TRBJ1-5, the full variable domain is NAGVMQNPRHLVRRRGQEARLRCSPMKGHSHVYWYRQLPEEGLKFMVYLQKENIIDESGMPKERFSAEFPKEGPSILRIQQVVRGDSAAYFCASSPSGTGRTPQHFGDGTRLSIL.

Comments on this clonotype: Germline and junction disagree at one end, which may indicate a read error. The chain employs TRBV11-2 and TRBJ1-6, with unresolved D. The CDR3 spans 14 residues. Germline V gene data show CDR1 as SGHAT and CDR2 as FQNNGV. The CDR3 here is CVSNLEASNSPLHF. Here the CDR3 DNA reads TGTGTCAGCAATTTAGAAGCAAGTAATTCACCCCTCCACTTT.

This clonotype showed up just once. The rearrangement uses TRBV12-3 or TRBV12-4 and TRBJ1-2; D gene uncertain. This CDR3 spans 17 amino acids. V was clipped by 4 bases and J by 1 base, with 19 bases between them. CDR3 in amino acids: CASSSSGGGGFNYGYTF. In DNA, the CDR3 is TGTGCCAGCAGTTCCAGCGGCGGTGGAGGTTTTAACTATGGCTACACCTTC.

The chain carries TRBV28 and TRBJ2-3; D gene uncertain. The CDR3 runs 11 residues. Germline V gives CDR1 MDHEN, CDR2 SYDVKM. V lost 10 bases and J lost 3, with 8 bases in between. CDR3 coding DNA: TGTGCCACCAGACGAACAGATACGCAGTATTTT. Its protein is CATRRTDTQYF.

This clonotype was picked up many times. The J gene is TRBJ1-2, the V gene TRBV6-2 or TRBV6-3, with 7 nucleotides matching TRBD1. Germline-derived CDR1 and CDR2 are MNHEY and SVGEGT. V lost 7 bases, J lost 4 bases, and 3 bases stayed unmatched. This CDR3 is 12 amino acids long. The CDR3 loop is CASMEGAYGYTF. CDR3 in DNA: TGTGCCAGCATGGAGGGGGCCTATGGCTACACCTTC.

As regards this clonotype: Germline is not matched at one junction end, which may reflect a read error. This chain uses TRBV20-1 with TRBJ2-1; D is uncertain. The CDR3 is 18 residues long. Germline CDR1 reads DFQATT; CDR2 reads SNEGSKA (reference sequence). CDR3 nucleotides: TGCAATGCTAGAGCAGCTGGTCCACCCCTTAACTCCTTCAATGAGCAGTTCTTC. Protein sequence: CNARAAGPPLNSFNEQFF.

Regarding this clonotype: A much larger clone lies a single base off, so this may be a read error. This chain joins TRBV6-5 and TRBJ2-1, with a tentative D call TRBD2 (6 bases). Trimming left V 2 bases short and J 8 bases short, with 13 bases between. CDR3 size: 14 residues. CDR1 MNHEY and CDR2 SVGAGI come from the germline V gene. The DNA for the CDR3 is TGTGCCAGCAGTTACAGTGGGGCGGGATATGAGCAGTTCTTC. This sequence encodes CASSYSGAGYEQFF.

This clonotype turned up a few times. This chain joins TRBV28 and TRBJ1-1; TRBD1 aligns across 11 bases. There are 14 residues in the CDR3. Germline-derived CDR1 and CDR2 are MDHEN and SYDVKM. V trimming: 2 bases; J trimming: 4 bases; junction bases outside the gene matches: 0. CDR3 coding DNA: TGTGCCAGCAGTTTAGGACAGGGGGCCACTGAAGCTTTCTTT. This encodes CASSLGQGATEAFF.

This chain links TRBV5-1 with TRBJ1-4; 8 bases match TRBD1. V was clipped by 1 base and J by 7 bases; unmatched bases: 9. The germline gives CDR1 SGHRS, CDR2 YFSETQ. The CDR3 loop spans 16 amino acids. The DNA of the CDR3 is TGCGCCAGCAGCTTGATTTCAGGGGGCTCGGGTGAAAAACTGTTTTTT. Protein: CASSLISGGSGEKLFF.

Concerning this clonotype: The CDR3 carries no conserved terminal phenylalanine or tryptophan, so it likely arises from a read error. The V call is TRBV28, the J call TRBJ2-3; D might be TRBD2 (6 bases). CDR1 and CDR2 from the germline V gene are MDHEN and SYDVKM. The CDR3 is made up of 15 amino acids. In DNA, the CDR3 is TGTGCAAGCAGCCCTGGGGACTCGGGCCTAGATACGCAGTATCTT. This codes for CASSPGDSGLDTQYL.

About this clonotype: One end of the junction fails to match germline, which may point to a read error. The CDR3 DNA reads as TGTGCCATCAGTGAGCCTGGGTCTAGCACGCTGTATTTT. This translates into CAISEPGSSTLYF. This sequence joins TRBV10-3 and TRBJ2-3; possibly TRBD2 for D (5 bases). Germline CDR1 reads ENHRY; CDR2 reads SYGVKD. CDR3 length equals 13 residues.

As concerns this clonotype: This may stem from a read error, because a much larger clone lies one nucleotide away. The chain uses TRBV20-1 and TRBJ1-1; D may be TRBD1 (6 bases). V was shortened by 6 bases and J by 6 bases, with 17 bases between the two germline ends. The CDR3 totals 13 residues. Germline CDR1 and CDR2: DFQATT and SNEGSKA (reference sequence). The CDR3 loop is CSAEGDGVPEAFF. DNA of the CDR3: TGCAGTGCGGAGGGGGACGGTGTACCTGAAGCTTTCTTT.

This clonotype showed up many times. This chain links TRBV29-1 with TRBJ1-1; D is perhaps TRBD1 (5 bases). The CDR3 spans 13 residues. Germline V gene data show CDR1 as SQVTM and CDR2 as ANQGSEA. Trimming pared 2 bases from V and 4 bases from J, leaving 11 bases between. CDR3 bases: TGCAGCGTTGAACCCCACGGGGGCACTGAAGCTTTCTTT. Protein product: CSVEPHGGTEAFF.

The J gene is TRBJ2-1, the V gene TRBV11-3; maybe TRBD2 (5 bases). Germline lookup yields CDR1 SGHNT and CDR2 YENEEA. V lost 1 base to trimming and J lost 5 bases, with 15 bases between them. The CDR3 runs to 16 residues. DNA of the CDR3: TGTGCCAGCAGCTTAGTGACTAACGGGAAGAACAATGAGCAGTTCTTC. It translates to CASSLVTNGKNNEQFF. The whole variable domain, filled in from reference TRBV11-3 and TRBJ2-1, reads EAGVVQSPRYKIIEKKQPVAFWCNPISGHNTLYWYLQNLGQGPELLIRYENEEAVDDSQLPKDRFSAERLKGVDSTLKIQPAELGDSAVYLCASSLVTNGKNNEQFFGPGTRLTVL.

This rearrangement joins TRBV5-1 to TRBJ2-2, with D perhaps TRBD1 (6 bases). Germline assignment: CDR1 SGHRS and CDR2 YFSETQ. The V gene lost 4 bases and the J gene lost 0 bases, with 16 bases spanning the gap. The CDR3 has 17 amino acids. This chain's CDR3 is CASSLSLGGANTGELFF. For the CDR3, the DNA is TGCGCCAGCAGCCTTTCTCTTGGGGGCGCGAACACCGGGGAGCTGTTTTTT. Using reference TRBV5-1 and TRBJ2-2 for the parts outside the CDR3, the full variable domain is KAGVTQTPRYLIKTRGQQVTLSCSPISGHRSVSWYQQTPGQGLQFLFEYFSETQRNKGNFPGRFSGRQFSNSRSEMNVSTLELGDSALYLCASSLSLGGANTGELFFGEGSRLTVL.

The gene calls are TRBV6-6 and TRBJ2-7; D may be TRBD1 (6 bases). Germline V gives CDR1 MNHNY, CDR2 SVGAGI (reference sequence). Trimming took off 11 bases at V and 5 bases at J, with 22 bases between the two ends. CDR3 length: 14 residues. Written as DNA, the CDR3 is TGTGCCTGTAGTACCGCCGAACAGGGCAACGAGCAGTACTTC. It translates to CACSTAEQGNEQYF.

Comments on this clonotype: This sequence may be a read error, since a much larger clone differs from it by one base. The chain links TRBV12-3 or TRBV12-4 to TRBJ1-5; 9 bases are a match to TRBD1. This CDR3 comprises 14 residues. CDR3 region: CASRHRGHNQSQHF. The DNA of the CDR3 is TGTGCCAGCAGACACAGGGGGCACAATCAGTCCCAGCATTTT.

Worth noting for this clonotype: A read error may produce the germline difference seen at one junction end. The chain combines TRBV11-2 with TRBJ2-3; D call uncertain. The CDR3 is 11 residues long. The V gene's germline CDR1 is SGHAT and CDR2 FQNNGV. The CDR3 coding sequence is TGTGGCAGCATCTTCACAGATACGCAGTATTTT. Amino acid sequence: CGSIFTDTQYF.

As concerns this clonotype: Given a much more abundant clone one base away, this may be a read error. The chain is built from TRBV12-5 and TRBJ2-1; 12 positions agree with TRBD1. This CDR3 is built from 14 residues. Per germline, CDR1 LGHNT and CDR2 FRNRAP. The CDR3 region has the DNA TGTGCTAGTGCCCGGGACAGGGGGCGAGATGAGCAGCTCTTC. This translates into CASARDRGRDEQLF.

This chain connects TRBV11-1 to TRBJ1-2; D remains ambiguous. From germline, CDR1 is SGHAT and CDR2 FQDESV (reference sequence). Between the trimmed V and J ends, which lost 10 bases and 4 bases, there was a span of 19 bases. This CDR3 has 14 residues. CDR3 nucleotide sequence: TGTGCCAACAACTCACATGGCCCGTTCTATGGCTACACCTTC. It specifies CANNSHGPFYGYTF.

On this clonotype: One end of the junction varies from germline; a read error may be responsible. This chain links TRBV12-3 or TRBV12-4 with TRBJ1-1, with 7 bases lining up with TRBD1. The CDR3 runs 14 residues. In DNA form, the CDR3 reads TGTGCCTGCAGTCCGACAGGGCGGAGCACTGAAGCTTTCTTT. It specifies CACSPTGRSTEAFF.

As to this clonotype: A junction boundary mismatches the germline segment, possibly from a read error. V and J are TRBV29-1 and TRBJ2-3; tentatively, D is TRBD1 or TRBD2 (7 bases each). The germline gives CDR1 SQVTM, CDR2 ANQGSEA. The CDR3 has 13 residues. For the CDR3, the DNA is TGCAGCGTATACAGGGGAGGGACAGATACGCGGTATTTT. This sequence encodes CSVYRGGTDTRYF.

Worth noting for this clonotype: One end of the junction varies from germline; a read error may be responsible. V is TRBV2 and J is TRBJ1-2, with 9 positions matching TRBD1. This CDR3 comprises 15 residues. CDR1 and CDR2 from the germline V gene are SNHLY and FYNNEI. The CDR3 DNA sequence: TGTACCAGCAGTGCCGAGGGACAGGGTTACTATGGCTACACCTTC. Translating it yields CTSSAEGQGYYGYTF.

Comments on this clonotype: Relative to the germline gene, one junction end is altered; a read error may explain this. This sequence joins TRBV20-1 and TRBJ2-7, with D uncertain. CDR1 DFQATT and CDR2 SNEGSKA come from the germline V gene (reference sequence). The CDR3 spans 14 residues. The CDR3 here is CSVRAVGNSYEQYF. The CDR3 coding sequence is TGCAGTGTTAGAGCCGTGGGTAACTCCTACGAGCAGTACTTC.